A selection of T cell receptor beta chains follows, all from one sample in a study of control samples from healthy donors and cancer patients. The table came from immunoSEQ multiplex PCR; TCRdb's copy has only in-frame clones and leaves some out. The table shows over 110,000 clones, with roughly 92% occurring only once. The sequencing sample was made of blood. These receptors were collected from a man aged 30 to 39 in good health. CDR3s include the opening cysteine and the closing phenylalanine or tryptophan. A D gene is named only where the DNA matches it firmly. Where a row states a size, it is once, few, many or the class of an expanded clone; other rows omit it.

>TRBJ1-1|TRBD1|-|TRBV7-6
CASSADREDTEAFF
TGTGCCAGCAGCGCGGACAGGGAGGACACTGAAGCTTTCTTT
>TRBJ2-1|TRBD1|once|TRBV9
CASSVTGSEQFF
TGTGCCAGCAGCGTGACAGGGAGTGAGCAGTTCTTC
>TRBJ1-3|-|-|TRBV10-3
CAISDKRTFSGNTIYF
TGTGCCATCAGTGACAAAAGGACCTTCTCTGGAAACACCATATATTTT
>TRBJ2-3|-|-|TRBV28
CASSNPGHTDTQYF
TGTGCCAGCAGCAATCCGGGCCACACAGATACGCAGTATTTT
>TRBJ1-6|-|-|TRBV19
CAINDRGVYNSPLHF
TGTGCCATCAACGATAGGGGAGTATATAATTCACCCCTCCACTTT
>TRBJ2-5|-|-|TRBV4-2
CASSQGGQGVETQYF
TGTGCCAGCAGCCAAGGGGGGCAGGGAGTGGAGACCCAGTACTTC
>TRBJ1-2|-|-|TRBV28
CASSSGKTANYGYTF
TGTGCCAGCAGTTCAGGGAAGACAGCTAACTATGGCTACACCTTC
>TRBJ2-7|-|-|TRBV7-9
CASSFSGTGEQYF
TGTGCCAGCAGCTTTTCGGGAACCGGCGAGCAGTACTTC
>TRBJ1-5|-|-|TRBV11-2
CASSAHPVRGGRNQPQHF
TGTGCCAGCAGCGCCCACCCCGTTAGAGGAGGCCGCAATCAGCCCCAGCATTTT
>TRBJ1-1|-|few|TRBV5-5
CASSLLQVRTEAFF
TGTGCCAGCAGCTTGTTACAGGTCAGGACTGAAGCTTTCTTT
>TRBJ1-2|TRBD1|-|TRBV3-1/TRBV3-2
CASSHRDRGYGYTF
TGTGCCAGCAGCCACCGGGACAGGGGATATGGCTACACCTTC
>TRBJ1-2|-|-|TRBV2
CASSDLRDRSYGYTF
TGTGCCAGCAGTGATCTTAGGGATAGGTCCTATGGCTACACCTTC
>TRBJ2-2|-|-|TRBV11-3
CASSLPITGELFF
TGTGCCAGCAGCTTACCGATTACCGGGGAGCTGTTTTTT
>TRBJ2-1|TRBD2|-|TRBV14
CASSQASGRALWNEQFF
TGTGCCAGCAGCCAGGCCAGCGGGAGGGCCCTATGGAATGAGCAGTTCTTC
>TRBJ2-3|TRBD1|-|TRBV15
CATSRPQGETDTQYF
TGTGCCACCAGCAGACCACAGGGGGAAACAGATACGCAGTATTTT
>TRBJ1-4|TRBD1|-|TRBV7-3
CASSLNRDRDATNEKLFF
TGTGCCAGCAGCTTAAATCGGGACAGAGATGCAACTAATGAAAAACTGTTTTTT